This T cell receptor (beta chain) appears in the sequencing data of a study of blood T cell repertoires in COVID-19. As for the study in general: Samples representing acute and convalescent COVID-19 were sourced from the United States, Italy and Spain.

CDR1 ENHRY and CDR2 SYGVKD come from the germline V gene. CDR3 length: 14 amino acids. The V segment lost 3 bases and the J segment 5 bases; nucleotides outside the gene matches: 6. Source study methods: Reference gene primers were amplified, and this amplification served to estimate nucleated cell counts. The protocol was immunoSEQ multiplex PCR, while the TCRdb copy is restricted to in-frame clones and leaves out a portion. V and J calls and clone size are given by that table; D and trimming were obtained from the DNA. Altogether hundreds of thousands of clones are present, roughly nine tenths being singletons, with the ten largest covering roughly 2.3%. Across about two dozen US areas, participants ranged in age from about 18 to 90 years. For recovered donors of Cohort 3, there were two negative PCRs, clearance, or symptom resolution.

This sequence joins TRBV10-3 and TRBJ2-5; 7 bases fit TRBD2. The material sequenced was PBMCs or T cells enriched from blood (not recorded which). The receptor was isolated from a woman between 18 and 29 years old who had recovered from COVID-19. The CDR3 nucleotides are TGTGCCATCAGTGATACCACTAGCGTGGAGACCCAGTACTTC. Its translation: CAISDTTSVETQYF.